The rows below give T cell receptor beta chains drawn from one sample of a study of blood T cells in healthy people across ages. TCRdb re-called the 5' RACE reads through MiXCR, storing one row per CDR3 protein. The sample holds 1.5 million to 2 million distinct CDR3 sequences; roughly 30% are singletons and the top ten take around 11%. Material for sequencing was blood. These receptors all stem from a woman younger than 45 in good health. Both conserved end residues are part of each CDR3. A D gene is named only where the DNA matches it firmly. Expanded clones get a size class; other rows say once, few or many, or leave the size out.

J gene: TRBJ2-7
D gene: TRBD2
CDR3 length: 15
V gene: TRBV20-1
clone size: -
CDR3 DNA: TGCAGTGCTAGAGAGTTTGCGGGGGGCTCCTACGAGCAGTACTTC
CDR3 protein: CSAREFAGGSYEQYF

J gene: TRBJ2-1
D gene: TRBD2
CDR3 length: 14
V gene: TRBV7-3
clone size: -
CDR3 DNA: TGTGCCAGCAGCATTCTAGCGGGGGGGCATGAGCAGTTCTTC
CDR3 protein: CASSILAGGHEQFF

J gene: TRBJ2-5
D gene: -
CDR3 length: 11
V gene: TRBV20-1
clone size: -
CDR3 DNA: TGCAGTGCTAGCGATAAAGAGACCCAGTACTTC
CDR3 protein: CSASDKETQYF

J gene: TRBJ1-2
D gene: -
CDR3 length: 14
V gene: TRBV20-1
clone size: -
CDR3 DNA: TGCAGTGCCAAAATACAGGAGGCGAACTATGGCTACACCTTC
CDR3 protein: CSAKIQEANYGYTF

J gene: TRBJ2-7
D gene: -
CDR3 length: 14
V gene: TRBV20-1
clone size: many
CDR3 DNA: TGCAGTGCTAGAGATAGAGGCCAGTTATACGAGCAGTACTTC
CDR3 protein: CSARDRGQLYEQYF

J gene: TRBJ1-2
D gene: -
CDR3 length: 15
V gene: TRBV11-2
clone size: many
CDR3 DNA: TGTGCCAGCAGCTTAGACCCGGGGGCGTACTATGGCTACACCTTC
CDR3 protein: CASSLDPGAYYGYTF

J gene: TRBJ2-3
D gene: -
CDR3 length: 12
V gene: TRBV15
clone size: few
CDR3 DNA: TGTGCCACCAGCAGTTTCCAGGGGACGCAAGTTTTT
CDR3 protein: CATSSFQGTQVF

J gene: TRBJ2-7
D gene: -
CDR3 length: 13
V gene: TRBV20-1
clone size: few
CDR3 DNA: TGCAGTGCCCCGACTAGGTTCTCCTACGAGCAGTACTTC
CDR3 protein: CSAPTRFSYEQYF

J gene: TRBJ2-3
D gene: -
CDR3 length: 15
V gene: TRBV24-1
clone size: -
CDR3 DNA: TGTGCCACCAGTGATCCGGGGGATCGCACAGATACGCAGTATTTT
CDR3 protein: CATSDPGDRTDTQYF

J gene: TRBJ1-5
D gene: -
CDR3 length: 14
V gene: TRBV3-1
clone size: -
CDR3 DNA: TGTGCCAGCAGCCACTCAGGGTTCTATCAGCCCCAGCATTTT
CDR3 protein: CASSHSGFYQPQHF